Below are 21 T cell receptor beta chains sequenced from a single sample in a study of cytotoxic CD8 clonotypes in ibrutinib-treated CLL. Produced via immunoSEQ multiplex PCR; TCRdb's table is partial and in-frame only. The profile covers around 330,000 clones, with roughly 71% appearing a single time and around 6.5% taken by the ten largest. The sequencing used PBMCs, collected after 36 months of ibrutinib treatment. All receptors derive from a human donor with chronic lymphocytic leukemia.

The chain has TRBV29-1 and TRBJ2-4; D is unclear. Germline CDR1 SQVTM, CDR2 ANQGSEA. This CDR3 is built from 15 residues. Between the trimmed V and J ends, which lost 6 bases and 1 base, there was a span of 16 bases. CDR3 region: CSVLLPPVAKNIQYF. CDR3 coding DNA: TGCAGCGTCCTCTTACCCCCTGTGGCCAAAAACATTCAGTACTTC.

This clone turned up a few times. The junction departs from germline at one end; a sequencing error may be responsible. The chain has TRBV4-1 and TRBJ2-7; TRBD1 matches 10 bases. The CDR3 has 14 residues. Germline CDR1 reads MGHRA; CDR2 reads YSYEKL. CDR3: CASSEDRGPFEQYF. CDR3 nucleotides: TGCGCCAGCAGCGAAGACAGGGGGCCCTTCGAGCAGTACTTC.

This clone has just a few counts. This sample includes further DNA sequences coding for the same CDR3. V and J are TRBV9 and TRBJ2-2; D may be TRBD2 (5 bases). There are 13 residues in the CDR3. Germline assignment: CDR1 SGDLS and CDR2 YYNGEE. V lost 0 bases, J lost 5 bases, and 5 bases lay in between. CDR3 amino acids: CASSVGGTGELFF. CDR3 DNA: TGTGCCAGCAGCGTAGGAGGGACCGGGGAGCTGTTTTTT.

This clone is a singleton in its sample. This chain uses TRBV27 with TRBJ1-5, with D perhaps TRBD1 (5 bases). This CDR3 contains 17 residues. The V end lost 2 bases, the J end lost 1 base, and 15 bases lay between the germline ends. Germline V lookup: CDR1 MNHEY, CDR2 SMNVEV (reference sequence). CDR3 nucleotides: TGTGCCAGCAGTTTAGCGGCAGGGTATGTGAGCAATCAGCCCCAGCATTTT. This translates into CASSLAAGYVSNQPQHF.

The chain uses TRBV9 and TRBJ2-3; D might be TRBD2 (5 bases). Deletions cut 4 bases from V and 2 bases from J, with 17 bases between. There are 16 residues in the CDR3. Germline assignment: CDR1 SGDLS and CDR2 YYNGEE. CDR3 nucleotide sequence: TGTGCCAGCAGCCCCTGGACTCCCCCCTACACAGATACGCAGTATTTT. It specifies CASSPWTPPYTDTQYF.

Here the CDR3 DNA reads TGCGCCAGCAGCCAAGGAGGGGCCTCCTACGAGCAGTACTTC. Its protein is CASSQGGASYEQYF. The chain carries TRBV4-1 and TRBJ2-7; D possibly uses TRBD1 or TRBD2 (5 bases each). The germline V gene has CDR1 MGHRA and CDR2 YSYEKL. This CDR3 has 14 amino acids. V lost 1 base, J lost 0 bases, and 7 bases lay in between.

V usage is TRBV10-3 and J usage is TRBJ1-3, with a possible D match to TRBD1 (5 bases). Germline V gene data show CDR1 as ENHRY and CDR2 as SYGVKD. The CDR3 length is 13 residues. Trimming left V 2 bases short and J 8 bases short, with 10 bases between. The CDR3 DNA follows: TGTGCCATCAGTGAGACATGGGGCGACACCATATATTTT. Translation gives CAISETWGDTIYF.

The chain has TRBV6-5 and TRBJ1-1; TRBD1 matches at 9 bases. After removal of 0 bases from V and 7 bases from J, the junction contained 6 bases not matched to a gene. CDR1 and CDR2 (germline): MNHEY, SVGAGI. The CDR3 sequence is 15 residues long. The CDR3 loop is CASSYSSGTGNEAFF. CDR3 nucleotide sequence: TGTGCCAGCAGTTACTCCTCCGGGACAGGGAATGAAGCTTTCTTT.

In its sample, this clone was seen once. This sequence joins TRBV2 and TRBJ2-5; TRBD1 matches 8 bases. V trimming: 2 bases; J trimming: 5 bases; junction bases outside the gene matches: 10. There are 16 residues in the CDR3. Germline V CDR1 and CDR2: SNHLY, FYNNEI. The CDR3: CASSERGQGFRETQYF. CDR3 sequence (DNA): TGTGCCAGCAGTGAACGAGGACAGGGATTTAGGGAGACCCAGTACTTC.

This clone was observed a few times. The J gene is TRBJ2-7, the V gene TRBV6-4; D unclear. Germline V gene lookup returns CDR1 MRHNA and CDR2 SNTAGT. The CDR3 is 10 amino acids. V lost 9 bases, J lost 0 bases, and 3 bases lay in between. CDR3 residues: CARLSYEQYF. The CDR3 nucleotides read TGTGCCAGACTCTCCTACGAGCAGTACTTC.

The CDR3 spells CASSVVPRENTGELFF. In DNA, the CDR3 is TGTGCCAGCAGCGTAGTTCCCAGGGAGAACACCGGGGAGCTGTTTTTT. This chain links TRBV9 with TRBJ2-2; a possible D gene is TRBD1 (5 bases). CDR1 and CDR2 (germline): SGDLS, YYNGEE. The CDR3 length is 16 residues. V gave up 0 bases and J gave up 1 base, with 10 bases separating them.

The chain couples TRBV4-1 to TRBJ1-3; D is perhaps TRBD1 (6 bases). This CDR3 comprises 15 residues. Germline CDR1 MGHRA, CDR2 YSYEKL. Trimming took off 4 bases at V and 0 bases at J, with 10 bases between the two ends. CDR3 nucleotide sequence: TGCGCCAGCAGCCCAAGACAGGACTCTGGAAACACCATATATTTT. Residues: CASSPRQDSGNTIYF.

The chain employs TRBV29-1 and TRBJ2-5; D is perhaps TRBD2 (7 bases). V lost 2 bases, J lost 4 bases, and 11 bases lay in between. The CDR3 contains 13 residues. CDR1 and CDR2 from the germline V gene are SQVTM and ANQGSEA. The CDR3: CSVERGGPETQYF. CDR3 DNA sequence: TGCAGCGTTGAAAGGGGGGGCCCAGAGACCCAGTACTTC.

V usage is TRBV29-1 and J usage is TRBJ2-2; D not certain. The CDR3 runs 16 residues. V lost 0 bases, J lost 1 base, and 12 bases lay in between. Germline lookup yields CDR1 SQVTM and CDR2 ANQGSEA. This chain's CDR3 is CSVEDLDGWNTGELFF. DNA for the CDR3: TGCAGCGTTGAAGATCTCGATGGATGGAACACCGGGGAGCTGTTTTTT.

V gene TRBV7-9 combines with J gene TRBJ2-5, with D tentatively TRBD1 (6 bases). Germline V gene data show CDR1 as SEHNR and CDR2 as FQNEAQ (reference sequence). The CDR3 extends over 16 amino acids. Trimming took 3 bases from V and 2 from J, leaving 16 bases between them. CDR3 in amino acids: CASSLITGLGQETQYF. CDR3 coding DNA: TGTGCCAGCAGCTTGATCACAGGGCTGGGGCAAGAGACCCAGTACTTC. Together with reference TRBV7-9 and TRBJ2-5, the CDR3 gives the full variable domain: DTGVSQNPRHKITKRGQNVTFRCDPISEHNRLYWYRQTLGQGPEFLTYFQNEAQLEKSRLLSDRFSAERPKGSFSTLEIQRTEQGDSAMYLCASSLITGLGQETQYFGPGTRLLVL.

The CDR3 is CASSPDRVGNTIYF. The CDR3 bases are TGTGCCAGCAGCCCGGACAGGGTGGGAAACACCATATATTTT. V gene TRBV11-2 combines with J gene TRBJ1-3; 8 positions match TRBD1. Germline values: CDR1 SGHAT, CDR2 FQNNGV. The CDR3 loop spans 14 amino acids. V lost 5 bases and J lost 4; bases outside the gene matches: 4.

The CDR3 protein is CASSVGQGFNEQYF. For the CDR3, the DNA is TGTGCCAGCAGCGTAGGGCAGGGGTTCAACGAGCAGTACTTC. The J gene is TRBJ2-7, the V gene TRBV9, with a tentative D call TRBD1 (6 bases). Trimming left V 0 bases short and J 5 bases short, with 12 bases between. Germline V gene sequence: CDR1 SGDLS, CDR2 YYNGEE. The CDR3 loop spans 14 amino acids. The full variable domain, its missing parts supplied by reference TRBV9 and TRBJ2-7, is DSGVTQTPKHLITATGQRVTLRCSPRSGDLSVYWYQQSLDQGLQFLIQYYNGEERAKGNILERFSAQQFPDLHSELNLSSLELGDSALYFCASSVGQGFNEQYFGPGTRLTVT.

V usage is TRBV2 and J usage is TRBJ2-1; unclear D gene. Trimming removed 8 bases at V and 10 bases at J, with 15 bases between. Per germline, CDR1 SNHLY and CDR2 FYNNEI. The CDR3 loop spans 12 amino acids. As DNA, the CDR3 is TGTGCCAGCTGTATGGGTGGTCTAGAGCAGTTCTTC. Residues: CASCMGGLEQFF.

The chain couples TRBV20-1 to TRBJ2-3; unclear D gene. This CDR3 has 11 residues. Germline assignment: CDR1 DFQATT and CDR2 SNEGSKA (reference sequence). CDR3 region: CSPAGADTQYF. In nucleotides, the CDR3 is TGCTCACCCGCTGGAGCGGATACGCAGTATTTT.

CDR3 DNA sequence: TGTGCCAGCAGCGCCCTCCGACTAGCGGGGGGTGAGTTGTACTTC. Protein: CASSALRLAGGELYF. The V call is TRBV4-2, the J call TRBJ2-7; 13 bases are shared with TRBD2. The junction had 13 bases not matched to a gene; V was cut back by 5 bases and J by 12 bases. Looked up from germline, CDR1 is LGHNA and CDR2 is YNFKEQ. This CDR3 has 15 residues.

With respect to this clone: Additional DNA sequences in this sample encode the identical CDR3. The chain uses TRBV6-5 and TRBJ2-7, with a tentative D call TRBD2 (6 bases). Germline V gives CDR1 MNHEY, CDR2 SVGAGI. V gave up 0 bases and J gave up 3 bases, with 12 bases separating them. The CDR3 runs 15 residues. The CDR3 sequence: CASSYSGQGGYEQYF. CDR3 in DNA: TGTGCCAGCAGTTACTCGGGCCAGGGAGGCTACGAGCAGTACTTC.